This TCR beta chain appears in the sequencing data of a study of cytomegalovirus exposure and HLA in healthy donors. Primers: 60 Vbeta forward and 13 Jbeta reverse. Sequencing used immunoSEQ multiplex PCR; TCRdb keeps in-frame clones, though not all of them. The sample lists about 94,000 clones, over 50% occurring once. The germline V gene encodes CDR1 SGHRS and CDR2 YFSETQ. The CDR3 is 15 amino acids. Germline trimming cut 3 bases from V and 6 bases from J; bases unmatched to any gene: 7. In regard to this clone: Antigen specificity is unknown.

Study observations and caveats: Evidence from a later analysis indicated that most CMV-associated TCR beta chains looked HLA-restricted. The classifier reportedly diagnosed cytomegalovirus status with high sensitivity and specificity. Reportedly, fewer N-insertions than the approximately 700-donor mean appeared in an Asian-associated ancestry cluster in a later analysis. Despite most TCR sequences being rare, some public TCRs occurred in many donors.

The specimen sequenced was PBMCs. This clonotype was sampled from a man aged 30 to 45 in good health and CMV-seronegative. V usage is TRBV5-1 and J usage is TRBJ2-4, with 9 bases aligning to TRBD1. CDR3 DNA: TGCGCCAGCAGCTCAGTGACAGGGGGATTAAACATTCAGTACTTC. Translating gives CASSSVTGGLNIQYF.